These T cell receptor beta chains were read from a single sample in a study of identical twins. TCRdb fed the 5' RACE reads into MiXCR, producing one record per CDR3 protein. The sample consists of fewer than 500,000 distinct CDR3 sequences, around an eighth of them appearing once. The sample was also linked to a second study, of yellow fever vaccine responses in identical twins.

Material: CD4+ T cells sorted from blood. These receptors all stem from a woman aged 18-29 years in good health. Each CDR3 is given with its conserved first and last residue. The D gene is left open where the match is weak. Rows may omit the clone size; those that give it use once, few, many or a size class.

v_gene	d_gene	j_gene	abundance	CDR3aa	CDR3nt
TRBV11-1	TRBD1	TRBJ2-7	.	CASSLKRTGFEKSPYEQYF	TGTGCCAGCAGCTTAAAAAGGACAGGGTTCGAAAAGTCTCCCTACGAGCAGTACTTC
TRBV3-1	.	TRBJ2-3	.	CASSQWERRDTQYF	TGTGCCAGCAGCCAATGGGAGCGCCGGGATACGCAGTATTTT
TRBV12-5	.	TRBJ2-6	few	CASGSQGPNGANVLTF	TGTGCTAGTGGTTCTCAGGGACCTAATGGGGCCAACGTCCTGACTTTC
TRBV3-1	.	TRBJ2-5	few	CASTHKGETQYF	TGTGCCAGCACCCACAAAGGAGAGACCCAGTACTTC
TRBV6-5	.	TRBJ1-5	few	CASSYTPPGTTFWQPQHF	TGTGCCAGCAGTTACACCCCACCAGGGACGACTTTTTGGCAGCCCCAGCATTTT
TRBV29-1	TRBD1	TRBJ2-4	many	CSVRGQDKLAKNIQYF	TGCAGCGTCAGGGGACAGGACAAACTAGCCAAAAACATTCAGTACTTC
TRBV6-2/TRBV6-3	.	TRBJ1-2	few	CASSQNGGNYGYTF	TGTGCCAGCAGTCAGAACGGGGGTAACTATGGCTACACCTTC
TRBV2	.	TRBJ1-1	few	CASSELGPPDTEAFF	TGTGCCAGCAGTGAATTGGGGCCCCCAGACACTGAAGCTTTCTTT
TRBV19	.	TRBJ2-7	.	CATGQAGPYEQYF	TGTGCCACAGGGCAGGCAGGACCCTACGAGCAGTACTTC
TRBV6-5	.	TRBJ1-6	few	CASSYAPAGLSSYNSPLHF	TGTGCCAGCAGTTACGCTCCCGCAGGGCTCAGCTCCTATAATTCACCCCTCCACTTT
TRBV5-1	.	TRBJ2-7	.	CASSLEGKRKSEQYF	TGCGCCAGCAGCTTGGAGGGTAAAAGAAAGAGTGAGCAGTACTTC
TRBV18	.	TRBJ2-4	.	CASSPGDSDIQYF	TGTGCCAGCTCACCTGGAGATTCGGACATTCAGTACTTC
TRBV5-1	TRBD2	TRBJ2-3	many	CASSPRLAGSTDTQYF	TGCGCCAGCAGTCCCAGACTAGCGGGGTCCACAGATACGCAGTATTTT
TRBV24-1	TRBD1	TRBJ2-3	few	CATSDLQGYTQYF	TGTGCCACCAGTGATCTACAGGGGTATACGCAGTATTTT
TRBV5-1	TRBD1	TRBJ2-5	.	CASSVAQGQKTQYF	TGCGCCAGCAGCGTAGCACAGGGGCAAAAGACCCAGTACTTC
TRBV15	.	TRBJ2-2	.	CATSRAGVWDTGDLFF	TGTGCCACCAGCAGAGCTGGGGTTTGGGACACCGGGGACCTGTTTTTT
TRBV28	TRBD2	TRBJ2-1	.	CASSLFLAGEPEQFF	TGTGCCAGCAGTTTATTTCTAGCGGGAGAGCCTGAGCAGTTCTTC
TRBV20-1	TRBD2	TRBJ2-5	few	CSARDSRAGAQETQYF	TGCAGTGCTAGAGATAGTAGAGCGGGGGCCCAAGAGACCCAGTACTTC
TRBV7-2	TRBD1	TRBJ1-1	.	CASSTVTGRAFF	TGTGCCAGCAGCACTGTGACAGGGCGAGCTTTCTTT
TRBV20-1	.	TRBJ2-3	few	CSALVRGGPDTQYF	TGCAGTGCCCTAGTACGTGGAGGACCAGATACGCAGTATTTT
TRBV7-2	TRBD2	TRBJ2-5	.	CASSLGAGGIETQYF	TGTGCCAGCAGCCTCGGGGCGGGGGGGATCGAGACCCAGTACTTC
TRBV5-1	.	TRBJ2-3	many	CASKEGGTDTQYF	TGCGCCAGCAAGGAGGGGGGCACAGATACGCAGTATTTT
TRBV11-2	TRBD2	TRBJ2-7	.	CASRESGGVYEQYF	TGTGCCAGCAGGGAGAGCGGGGGGGTCTACGAGCAGTACTTC
TRBV12-3/TRBV12-4	.	TRBJ2-7	many	CASSPVVEGKQYF	TGTGCCAGCAGTCCGGTGGTGGAGGGGAAGCAGTACTTC
TRBV7-9	TRBD1	TRBJ2-7	.	CASSLLAPTGDEQYF	TGTGCCAGCAGCTTATTGGCGCCGACAGGGGACGAGCAGTACTTC
TRBV11-2	TRBD1	TRBJ2-7	.	CASSVPGQYSYEQYF	TGTGCCAGCAGCGTACCGGGACAGTACTCCTACGAGCAGTACTTC
TRBV9	TRBD2	TRBJ2-5	few	CASSPAGTSGIVGETQYF	TGTGCCAGCAGCCCCGCCGGGACTAGCGGGATTGTGGGGGAGACCCAGTACTTC
TRBV7-2	TRBD1	TRBJ2-7	.	CASSPGTGVLEQYF	TGTGCCAGCAGCCCTGGGACAGGGGTTCTCGAGCAGTACTTC
TRBV29-1	.	TRBJ2-5	few	CSVGVGGTQYF	TGCAGCGTTGGGGTGGGAGGGACCCAGTACTTC
TRBV20-1	.	TRBJ2-1	.	CSAYGSSYNEQFF	TGCAGTGCTTATGGGAGCTCCTACAATGAGCAGTTCTTC
TRBV4-3	TRBD1	TRBJ2-7	few	CASSQAFQGVFYEQYF	TGCGCCAGCAGCCAAGCTTTTCAGGGGGTTTTCTACGAGCAGTACTTC
TRBV20-1	TRBD2	TRBJ2-1	.	CSARGAGGYNEQFF	TGCAGTGCTAGAGGAGCGGGAGGCTACAATGAGCAGTTCTTC
TRBV7-9	.	TRBJ2-1	few	CASAPTLPHNNEQFF	TGTGCCAGTGCCCCCACGCTGCCCCACAACAATGAGCAGTTCTTC
TRBV7-8	.	TRBJ2-1	few	CASSLEGTAYDEQFF	TGTGCCAGCAGCTTGGAGGGAACCGCCTATGATGAGCAGTTCTTC
TRBV12-3/TRBV12-4	.	TRBJ1-5	many	CASSPGTLSNQPQHF	TGTGCCAGCAGTCCCGGGACACTTAGCAATCAGCCCCAGCATTTT